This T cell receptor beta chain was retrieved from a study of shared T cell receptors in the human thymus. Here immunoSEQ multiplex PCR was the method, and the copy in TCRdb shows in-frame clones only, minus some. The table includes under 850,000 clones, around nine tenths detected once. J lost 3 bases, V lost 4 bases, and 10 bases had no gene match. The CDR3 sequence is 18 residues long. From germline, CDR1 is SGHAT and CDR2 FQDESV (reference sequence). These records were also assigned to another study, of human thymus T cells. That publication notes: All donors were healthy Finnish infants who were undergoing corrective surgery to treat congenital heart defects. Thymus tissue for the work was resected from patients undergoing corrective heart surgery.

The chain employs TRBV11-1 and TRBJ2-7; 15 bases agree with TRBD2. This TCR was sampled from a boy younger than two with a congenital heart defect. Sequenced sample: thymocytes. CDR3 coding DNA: TGTGCCAGCAGCTCCCCGGGACTAGCGGGAGGAGGAGGCTACGAGCAGTACTTC. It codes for CASSSPGLAGGGGYEQYF.